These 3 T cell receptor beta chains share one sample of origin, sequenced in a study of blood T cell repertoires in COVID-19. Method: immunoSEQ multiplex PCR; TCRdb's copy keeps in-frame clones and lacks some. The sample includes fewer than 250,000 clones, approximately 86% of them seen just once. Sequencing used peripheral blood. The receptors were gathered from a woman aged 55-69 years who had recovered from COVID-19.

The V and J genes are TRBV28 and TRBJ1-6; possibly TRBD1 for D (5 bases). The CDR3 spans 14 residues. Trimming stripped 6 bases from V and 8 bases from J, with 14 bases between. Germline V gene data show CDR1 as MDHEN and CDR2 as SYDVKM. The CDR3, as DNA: TGTGCCAGCAGATTGGGGCAGGATCATTCACCCCTCCACTTT. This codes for CASRLGQDHSPLHF. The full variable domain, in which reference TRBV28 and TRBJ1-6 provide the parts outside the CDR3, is DVKVTQSSRYLVKRTGEKVFLECVQDMDHENMFWYRQDPGLGLRLIYFSYDVKMKEKGDIPEGYSVSREKKERFSLILESASTNQTSMYLCASRLGQDHSPLHFGNGTRLTVT.

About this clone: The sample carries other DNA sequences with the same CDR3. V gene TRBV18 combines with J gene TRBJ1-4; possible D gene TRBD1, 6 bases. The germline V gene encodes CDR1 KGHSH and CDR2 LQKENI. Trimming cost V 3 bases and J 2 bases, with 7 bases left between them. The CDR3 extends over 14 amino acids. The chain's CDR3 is CASSPQGTNEKLFF. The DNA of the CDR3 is TGTGCCAGCTCACCTCAGGGGACTAATGAAAAACTGTTTTTT.

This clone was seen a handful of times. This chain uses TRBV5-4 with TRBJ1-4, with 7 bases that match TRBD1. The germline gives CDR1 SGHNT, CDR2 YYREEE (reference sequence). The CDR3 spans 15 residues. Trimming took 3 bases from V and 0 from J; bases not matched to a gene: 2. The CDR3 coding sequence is TGTGCCAGCAGCTGGACAGGAGCAACTAATGAAAAACTGTTTTTT. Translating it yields CASSWTGATNEKLFF.